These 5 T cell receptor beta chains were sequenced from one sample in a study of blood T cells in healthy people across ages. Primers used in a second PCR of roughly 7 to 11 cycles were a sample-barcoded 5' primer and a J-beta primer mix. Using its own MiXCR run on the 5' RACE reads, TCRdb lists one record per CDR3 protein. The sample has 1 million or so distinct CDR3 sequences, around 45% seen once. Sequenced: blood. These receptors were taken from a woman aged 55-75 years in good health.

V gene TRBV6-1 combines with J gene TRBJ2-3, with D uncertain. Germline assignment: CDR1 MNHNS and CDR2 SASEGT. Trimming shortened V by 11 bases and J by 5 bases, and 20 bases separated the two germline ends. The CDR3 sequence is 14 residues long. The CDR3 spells CAAQRLILLDTQYF. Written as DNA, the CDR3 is TGTGCCGCGCAAAGGCTAATTTTGTTAGATACGCAGTATTTT.

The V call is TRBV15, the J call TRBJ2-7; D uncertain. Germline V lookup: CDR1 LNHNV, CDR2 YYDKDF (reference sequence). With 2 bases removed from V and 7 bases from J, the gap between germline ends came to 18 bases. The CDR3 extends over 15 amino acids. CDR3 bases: TGTGCCACCAGCAGAACCCCGCTAGAGGTCAATGAGCAGTACTTC. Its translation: CATSRTPLEVNEQYF.

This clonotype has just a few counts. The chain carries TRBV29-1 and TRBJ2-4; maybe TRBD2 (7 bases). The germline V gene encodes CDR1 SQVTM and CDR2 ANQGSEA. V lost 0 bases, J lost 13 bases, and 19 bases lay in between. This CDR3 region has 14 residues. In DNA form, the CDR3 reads TGCAGCGTTGAAGATATGGGCGGGGGCAAAGAGCAGTACTTC. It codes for CSVEDMGGGKEQYF.

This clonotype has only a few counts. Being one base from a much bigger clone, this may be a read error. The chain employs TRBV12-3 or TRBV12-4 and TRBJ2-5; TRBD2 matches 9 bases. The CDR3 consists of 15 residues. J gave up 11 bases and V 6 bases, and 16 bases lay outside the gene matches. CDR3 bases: TGTGCCAGCAGCCGGAGCGGGGGGCGCTACAATGAGCAGTACTTC. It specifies CASSRSGGRYNEQYF.

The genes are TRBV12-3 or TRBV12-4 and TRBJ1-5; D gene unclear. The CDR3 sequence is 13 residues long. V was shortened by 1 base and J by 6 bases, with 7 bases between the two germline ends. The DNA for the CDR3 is TGTGCCAGCAGTTTAGTCGACGGTCAGCCCCAGCATTTT. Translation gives CASSLVDGQPQHF.